These 21 T cell receptor beta chains share one sample of origin, sequenced in a study of cytomegalovirus exposure and HLA in healthy donors. TCRdb's table, derived via immunoSEQ multiplex PCR, lists solely in-frame clones and lacks some. This repertoire shows approximately 88,000 clones, roughly 96% found once; its top ten account for approximately 1.4%. Sequenced: PBMCs. The source is a young woman in good health and CMV-seronegative.

J is TRBJ2-3 and V is TRBV30, with 7 nucleotides matching TRBD2. The V and J ends lost 0 bases and 6 bases, in that order; junction bases with no gene match: 6. This CDR3 is built from 14 residues. The germline V gene encodes CDR1 GTSNPN and CDR2 SVGIG (reference sequence). For the CDR3, the DNA is TGTGCCTGGAGTGTGTGGGAGGGCCGTGATACGCAGTATTTT. Translation: CAWSVWEGRDTQYF.

V gene TRBV5-1 combines with J gene TRBJ1-2, with 7 nucleotides matching TRBD1. The J segment lost 4 bases and the V segment lost 4 bases, leaving 7 bases of the junction unmatched. This CDR3 spans 14 amino acids. From germline, CDR1 is SGHRS and CDR2 YFSETQ. CDR3 DNA: TGCGCCAGCAGCAGGGGGGACAGCCCCTATGGCTACACCTTC. Residues: CASSRGDSPYGYTF.

The CDR3 loop is CASSQRTSGRAGMYYEQYF. CDR3 bases: TGCGCCAGCAGCCAAAGGACTAGCGGGAGGGCCGGTATGTACTACGAGCAGTACTTC. The V gene is TRBV5-1, the J gene TRBJ2-7, with 15 bases fitting TRBD2. With V trimmed by 4 bases and J by 3 bases, 14 bases remained unmatched. Germline CDR1 SGHRS, CDR2 YFSETQ. The CDR3 length is 19 residues.

The chain combines TRBV2 with TRBJ2-2; D uncertain. V lost 0 bases to trimming and J lost 0 bases, with 5 bases between them. This CDR3 comprises 15 residues. Germline V gene data show CDR1 as SNHLY and CDR2 as FYNNEI. CDR3 protein: CASSEAQTNTGELFF. CDR3 nucleotide sequence: TGTGCCAGCAGTGAAGCACAGACGAACACCGGGGAGCTGTTTTTT.

This sequence joins TRBV19 and TRBJ1-1; D call uncertain. Trimming removed 7 bases at V and 5 bases at J, with 17 bases between. CDR1 and CDR2 (germline): LNHDA, SQIVND (reference sequence). This CDR3 comprises 14 residues. The CDR3 coding sequence is TGTGCCAGTAACTATGAAGGACTGGGGACTGAAGCTTTCTTT. This codes for CASNYEGLGTEAFF.

The chain uses TRBV13 and TRBJ2-1; D might be TRBD2 (5 bases). Per germline, CDR1 PRHDT and CDR2 FYEKMQ (reference sequence). There are 15 residues in the CDR3. Between the trimmed V and J ends, which lost 0 bases and 1 base, there was a span of 7 bases. The CDR3 sequence is CASSLGRASYNEQFF. Here the CDR3 DNA reads TGTGCCAGCAGCTTAGGGCGGGCATCCTACAATGAGCAGTTCTTC.

The chain uses TRBV6-5 and TRBJ1-1; 9 nucleotides agree with TRBD1. With 6 bases clipped from V and 7 bases from J, the junction kept 9 bases outside the gene matches. This CDR3 comprises 14 residues. Looked up from germline, CDR1 is MNHEY and CDR2 is SVGAGI. The CDR3 protein is CASRTRGTGYEAFF. Written as DNA, the CDR3 is TGTGCCAGCAGAACCCGCGGGACAGGGTATGAAGCTTTCTTT.

The chain employs TRBV5-8 and TRBJ2-7; TRBD2 matches 7 bases. After removal of 3 bases from V and 2 bases from J, the junction contained 2 bases not matched to a gene. This CDR3 is 13 amino acids long. CDR1 and CDR2 from the germline V gene are SGHTS and YDEGEE. The CDR3 spells CASSWTRAYEQYF. The CDR3 DNA follows: TGTGCCAGCAGCTGGACTAGAGCCTACGAGCAGTACTTC.

This chain joins TRBV6-1 and TRBJ2-5; TRBD2 is a possible D gene (5 bases). Deletions cut 3 bases from V and 2 bases from J, with 10 bases between. This CDR3 contains 14 residues. Germline assignment: CDR1 MNHNS and CDR2 SASEGT. CDR3 sequence: CASSDWGDQETQYF. The CDR3 nucleotides read TGTGCCAGCAGTGACTGGGGAGATCAAGAGACCCAGTACTTC.

This sequence joins TRBV6-6 and TRBJ1-3, with D unresolved. Germline V gene lookup returns CDR1 MNHNY and CDR2 SVGAGI (reference sequence). Trimming left V 5 bases short and J 0 bases short, with 14 bases between. The CDR3 has 16 amino acids. The CDR3: CASSRGYDFSGNTIYF. CDR3 DNA: TGTGCCAGCAGTCGGGGTTACGACTTCTCTGGAAACACCATATATTTT.

The J gene is TRBJ1-2, the V gene TRBV5-1; D might be TRBD1 (5 bases). The CDR3 totals 14 residues. Trimming left V 4 bases short and J 1 base short, with 11 bases between. Germline V gene lookup returns CDR1 SGHRS and CDR2 YFSETQ. This CDR3 is CASSPTTDNYGYTF. The CDR3 nucleotides are TGCGCCAGCAGCCCAACGACAGATAACTATGGCTACACCTTC.

The chain carries TRBV5-4 and TRBJ2-1; the match to TRBD2 covers 10 bases. This CDR3 has 14 residues. V lost 4 bases to trimming and J lost 15 bases; unmatched junction nucleotides: 13. Germline-derived CDR1 and CDR2 are SGHNT and YYREEE (reference sequence). The DNA for the CDR3 is TGTGCCAGCAGCAAAGAAACCGGGACTAGCGTTGTGTTCTTC. Translated: CASSKETGTSVVFF.

The chain recombines TRBV6-5 with TRBJ2-7; D is perhaps TRBD2 (7 bases). CDR1 MNHEY and CDR2 SVGAGI come from the germline V gene. There are 16 residues in the CDR3. V lost 0 bases and J 3 bases, leaving 15 bases between the germline ends. CDR3 nucleotide sequence: TGTGCCAGCAGTTACTCGGGGGGGAAGGGGGTCTACGAGCAGTACTTC. This codes for CASSYSGGKGVYEQYF.

This chain connects TRBV7-9 to TRBJ2-7; no definite D call. Trimming removed 2 bases from V and 3 bases from J, with 11 bases in between. The CDR3 loop spans 14 amino acids. Germline V gene data show CDR1 as SEHNR and CDR2 as FQNEAQ (reference sequence). CDR3 DNA: TGTGCCAGCAGCTTAAATGCCCAGATCTACGAGCAGTACTTC. Amino acids: CASSLNAQIYEQYF.

The chain joins TRBV30 to TRBJ2-1; 10 bases match TRBD2. The junction had 13 bases not matched to a gene; V was cut back by 2 bases and J by 12 bases. Per germline, CDR1 GTSNPN and CDR2 SVGIG (reference sequence). The CDR3 consists of 15 residues. The CDR3 region has the DNA TGTGCCTGGAGTTTAAAAAGGCTAGCGGGAGAAGGGCAGTTCTTC. Translated, it gives CAWSLKRLAGEGQFF.

This clone was seen a single time. The chain is built from TRBV25-1 and TRBJ1-2; D unclear. V gave up 6 bases and J gave up 0 bases, with 5 bases separating them. Germline lookup yields CDR1 MGHDK and CDR2 SYGVNS. CDR3 length: 12 residues. The CDR3 nucleotides read TGTGCCAGCAGCGTCGCTAACTATGGCTACACCTTC. Translating it yields CASSVANYGYTF.

The CDR3 protein is CASSQGGLWTGELFF. In DNA, the CDR3 is TGTGCCAGCAGCCAAGGCGGGCTTTGGACCGGGGAGCTGTTTTTT. This chain connects TRBV14 to TRBJ2-2, with a possible D match to TRBD2 (5 bases). The CDR3 consists of 15 residues. The V end was cut by 1 base, the J end by 5 bases, with 11 bases between. Germline CDR1 SGHDN, CDR2 FVKESK.

The genes are TRBV9 and TRBJ2-1; 10 nucleotides agree with TRBD2. Unmatched junction bases numbered 4, after V lost 1 base and J lost 6 bases. The CDR3 loop spans 15 amino acids. CDR1 and CDR2 from the germline V gene are SGDLS and YYNGEE. The CDR3, as DNA: TGTGCCAGCAGCGTACAGCGGGAGGGCGGCAATGAGCAGTTCTTC. Translation gives CASSVQREGGNEQFF.

This chain joins TRBV9 and TRBJ2-7; D perhaps matches TRBD2 (7 bases). Germline CDR1 reads SGDLS; CDR2 reads YYNGEE. The CDR3 consists of 15 residues. Trimming took off 4 bases at V and 2 bases at J, with 16 bases between the two ends. The CDR3 loop is CASSTAGAGAYEQYF. The CDR3 region has the DNA TGTGCCAGCAGCACCGCGGGGGCGGGGGCCTACGAGCAGTACTTC.

V gene TRBV30 combines with J gene TRBJ1-1, with D hard to call. The ends were cut back, 5 bases at V and 8 bases at J, with 12 bases in the middle. Germline CDR1 and CDR2: GTSNPN and SVGIG (reference sequence). This CDR3 is built from 11 residues. CDR3 sequence: CAWFMSPEAFF. The DNA for the CDR3 is TGTGCCTGGTTCATGAGTCCCGAAGCTTTCTTT.

This chain uses TRBV19 with TRBJ1-5; 10 bases align to TRBD1. With V trimmed by 8 bases and J by 6 bases, 4 bases remained unmatched. Per the germline V gene, CDR1 is LNHDA and CDR2 is SQIVND (reference sequence). This CDR3 contains 13 residues. CDR3 nucleotides: TGTGCCAGTGCACGACAGGGGGCTCAGCCCCAGCATTTT. The encoded protein is CASARQGAQPQHF.